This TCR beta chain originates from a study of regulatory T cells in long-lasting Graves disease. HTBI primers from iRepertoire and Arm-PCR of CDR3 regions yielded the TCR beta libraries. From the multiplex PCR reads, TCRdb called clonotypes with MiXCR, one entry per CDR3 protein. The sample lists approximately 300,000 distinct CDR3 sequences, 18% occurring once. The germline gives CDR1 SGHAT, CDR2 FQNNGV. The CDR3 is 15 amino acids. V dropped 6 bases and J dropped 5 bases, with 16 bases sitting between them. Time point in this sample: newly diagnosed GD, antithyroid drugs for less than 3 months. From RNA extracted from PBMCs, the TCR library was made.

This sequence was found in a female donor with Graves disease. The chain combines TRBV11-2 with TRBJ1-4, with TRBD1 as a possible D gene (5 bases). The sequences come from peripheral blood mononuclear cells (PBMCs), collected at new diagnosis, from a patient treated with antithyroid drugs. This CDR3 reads CASRSWGPTNEKLFF. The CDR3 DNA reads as TGTGCCAGCAGGTCCTGGGGACCCACAAATGAAAAACTGTTTTTT.